Listed below are T cell receptor beta chains from one sample, sequenced in a study of T-cell memory formation after mild COVID-19. Each CDR3 protein is one row after TCRdb ran MiXCR on the 5' RACE reads. The sample has around 200,000 distinct CDR3 sequences; 18% are singletons. The sample was PBMCs or a T cell subset sorted from them (not recorded which). The receptor set was obtained from a man between 18 and 29 years old who had mild COVID-19 (a few samples of this study predate the infection). Cell type and time point are not known. The CDR3 runs from the conserved cysteine through the conserved F or W. D genes are given only for firm matches. For some rows the clone size is stated as once, few or many, or as a class when expanded; others skip it.

>.|TRBJ2-5|.|TRBV18
CASSPTQETQYF
TGTGCCAGCTCACCAACACAAGAGACCCAGTACTTC
>.|TRBJ2-2|TRBD2|TRBV30
CAWSGGANTGELFF
TGTGCCTGGAGCGGGGGGGCGAACACCGGGGAGCTGTTTTTT
>few|TRBJ2-1|.|TRBV5-1
CASYQGRSYNEQFF
TGCGCCAGCTATCAGGGCCGATCCTACAATGAGCAGTTCTTC
>few|TRBJ2-5|TRBD1|TRBV3-1
CASSQPGQGEETQYF
TGTGCCAGCAGCCAACCGGGACAGGGTGAGGAGACCCAGTACTTC
>.|TRBJ1-5|.|TRBV7-3
CASSLGYGQPQHF
TGTGCCAGCAGCTTAGGGTACGGGCAGCCCCAGCATTTT
>few|TRBJ2-2|.|TRBV12-3/TRBV12-4
CASRFQGPGELFF
TGTGCCAGCAGATTTCAGGGGCCCGGGGAGCTGTTTTTT
>.|TRBJ1-1|.|TRBV6-6
CASSRQGSFSEAFF
TGTGCCAGCAGCCGCCAGGGGTCGTTCTCTGAAGCTTTCTTT
>few|TRBJ2-1|TRBD2|TRBV20-1
CSARYLAGGPHEQFF
TGCAGTGCTAGATACCTAGCGGGGGGGCCCCATGAGCAGTTCTTC
>.|TRBJ2-3|TRBD2|TRBV20-1
CSGAAGSDTQYF
TGCAGTGGGGCAGCGGGGTCAGATACGCAGTATTTT
>few|TRBJ2-3|TRBD2|TRBV4-2
CASSPLAGGLDTQYF
TGTGCCAGCAGCCCACTAGCGGGGGGTTTAGATACGCAGTATTTT
>.|TRBJ2-2|.|TRBV11-1
CASSLGSRVPGELFF
TGTGCCAGCAGCTTAGGAAGCAGGGTCCCCGGGGAGCTGTTTTTT